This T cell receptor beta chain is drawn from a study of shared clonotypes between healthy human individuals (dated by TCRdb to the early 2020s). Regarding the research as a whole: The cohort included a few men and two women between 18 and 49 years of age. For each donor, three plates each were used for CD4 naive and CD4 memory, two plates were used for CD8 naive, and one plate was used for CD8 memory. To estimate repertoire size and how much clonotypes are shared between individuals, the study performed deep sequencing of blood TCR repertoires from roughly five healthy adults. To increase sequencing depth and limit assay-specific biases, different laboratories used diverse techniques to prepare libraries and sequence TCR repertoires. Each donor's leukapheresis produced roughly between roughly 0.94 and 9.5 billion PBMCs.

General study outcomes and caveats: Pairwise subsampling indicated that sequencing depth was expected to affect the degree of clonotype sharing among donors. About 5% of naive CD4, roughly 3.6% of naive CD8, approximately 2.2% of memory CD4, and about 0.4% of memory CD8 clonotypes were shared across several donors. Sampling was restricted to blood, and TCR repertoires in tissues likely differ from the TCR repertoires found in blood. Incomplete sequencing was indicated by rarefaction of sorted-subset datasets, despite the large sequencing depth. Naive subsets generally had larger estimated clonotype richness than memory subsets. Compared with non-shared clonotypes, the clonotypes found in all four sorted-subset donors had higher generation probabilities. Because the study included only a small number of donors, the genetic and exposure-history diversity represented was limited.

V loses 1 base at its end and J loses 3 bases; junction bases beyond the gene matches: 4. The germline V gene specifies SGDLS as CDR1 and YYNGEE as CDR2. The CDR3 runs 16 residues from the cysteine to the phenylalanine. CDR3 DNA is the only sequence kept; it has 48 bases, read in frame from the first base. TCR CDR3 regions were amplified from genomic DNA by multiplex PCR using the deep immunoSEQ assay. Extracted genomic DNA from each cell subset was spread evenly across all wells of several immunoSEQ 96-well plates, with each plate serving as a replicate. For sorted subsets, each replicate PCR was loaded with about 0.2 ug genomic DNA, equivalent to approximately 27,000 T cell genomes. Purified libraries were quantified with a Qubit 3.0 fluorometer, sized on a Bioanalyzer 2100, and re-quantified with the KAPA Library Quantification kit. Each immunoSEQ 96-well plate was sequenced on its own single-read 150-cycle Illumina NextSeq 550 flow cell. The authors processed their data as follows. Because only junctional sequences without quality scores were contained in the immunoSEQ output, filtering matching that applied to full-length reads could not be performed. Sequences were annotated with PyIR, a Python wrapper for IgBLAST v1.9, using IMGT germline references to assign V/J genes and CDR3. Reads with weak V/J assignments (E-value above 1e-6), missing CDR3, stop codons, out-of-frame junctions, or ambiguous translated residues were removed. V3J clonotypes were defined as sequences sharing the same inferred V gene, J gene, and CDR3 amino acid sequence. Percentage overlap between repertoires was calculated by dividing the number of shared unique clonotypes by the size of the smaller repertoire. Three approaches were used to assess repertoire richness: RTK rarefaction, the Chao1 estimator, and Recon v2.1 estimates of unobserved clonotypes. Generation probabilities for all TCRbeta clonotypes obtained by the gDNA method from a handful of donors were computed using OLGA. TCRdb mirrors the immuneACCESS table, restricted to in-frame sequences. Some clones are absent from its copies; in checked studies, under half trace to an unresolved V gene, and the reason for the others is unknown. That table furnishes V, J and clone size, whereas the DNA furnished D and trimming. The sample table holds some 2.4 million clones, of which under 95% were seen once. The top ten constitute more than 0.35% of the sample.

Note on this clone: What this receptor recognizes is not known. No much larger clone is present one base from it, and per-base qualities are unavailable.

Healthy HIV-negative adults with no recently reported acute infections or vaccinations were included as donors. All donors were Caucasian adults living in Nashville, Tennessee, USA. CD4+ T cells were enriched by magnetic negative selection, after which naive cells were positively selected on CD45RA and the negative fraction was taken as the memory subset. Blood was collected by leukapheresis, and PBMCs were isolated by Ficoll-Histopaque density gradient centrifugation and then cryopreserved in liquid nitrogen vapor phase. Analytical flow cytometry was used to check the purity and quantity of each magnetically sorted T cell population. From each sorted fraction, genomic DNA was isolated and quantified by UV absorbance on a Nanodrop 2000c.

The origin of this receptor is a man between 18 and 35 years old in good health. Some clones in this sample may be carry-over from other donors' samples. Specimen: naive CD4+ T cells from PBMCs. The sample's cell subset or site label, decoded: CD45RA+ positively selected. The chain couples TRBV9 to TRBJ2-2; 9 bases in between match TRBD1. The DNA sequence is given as TGTGCCAGCAGCGTACGGGGACAGGGTTACACCGGGGAGCTGTTTTTT. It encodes CASSVRGQGYTGELFF. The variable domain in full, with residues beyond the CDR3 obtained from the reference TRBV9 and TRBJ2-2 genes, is DSGVTQTPKHLITATGQRVTLRCSPRSGDLSVYWYQQSLDQGLQFLIQYYNGEERAKGNILERFSAQQFPDLHSELNLSSLELGDSALYFCASSVRGQGYTGELFFGEGSRLTVL.